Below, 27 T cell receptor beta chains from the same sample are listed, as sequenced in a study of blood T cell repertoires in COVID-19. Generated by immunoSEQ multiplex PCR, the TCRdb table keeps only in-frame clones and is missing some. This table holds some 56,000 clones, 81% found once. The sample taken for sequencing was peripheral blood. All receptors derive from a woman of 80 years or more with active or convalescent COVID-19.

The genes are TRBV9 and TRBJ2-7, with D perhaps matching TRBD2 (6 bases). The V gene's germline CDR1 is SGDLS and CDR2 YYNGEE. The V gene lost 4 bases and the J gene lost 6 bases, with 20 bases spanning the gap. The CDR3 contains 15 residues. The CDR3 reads CASSPSAGTPGEQYF. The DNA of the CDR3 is TGTGCCAGCAGCCCGAGCGCCGGGACTCCTGGCGAGCAGTACTTC.

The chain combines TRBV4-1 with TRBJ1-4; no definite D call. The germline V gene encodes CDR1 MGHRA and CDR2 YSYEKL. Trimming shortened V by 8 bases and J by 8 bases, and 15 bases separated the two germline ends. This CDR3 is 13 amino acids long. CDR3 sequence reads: CASAGPHREKLFF. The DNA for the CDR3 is TGCGCCAGCGCGGGCCCCCATCGGGAAAAACTGTTTTTT.

The CDR3 coding sequence is TGTGCCAGCAGTGAAACAGGGCCCTTAAACTATGGCTACACCTTC. Translating it yields CASSETGPLNYGYTF. The chain couples TRBV2 to TRBJ1-2, with D possibly matching TRBD1 (6 bases). Germline CDR1 is SNHLY and CDR2 is FYNNEI. The CDR3 consists of 15 residues. With 2 bases removed from V and 2 bases from J, the gap between germline ends came to 12 bases.

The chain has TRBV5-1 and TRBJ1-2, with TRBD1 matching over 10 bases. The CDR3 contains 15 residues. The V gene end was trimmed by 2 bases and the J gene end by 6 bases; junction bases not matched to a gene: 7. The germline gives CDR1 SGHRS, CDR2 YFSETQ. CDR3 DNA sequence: TGCGCCAGCAGCTTAGGGGACAGGGGAGCCGATGGCTACACCTTC. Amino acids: CASSLGDRGADGYTF.

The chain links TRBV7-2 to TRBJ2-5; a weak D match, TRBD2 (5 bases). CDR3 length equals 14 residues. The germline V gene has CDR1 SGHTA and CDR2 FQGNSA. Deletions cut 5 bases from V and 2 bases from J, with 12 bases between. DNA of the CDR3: TGTGCCAGCAGCCCCCAACGGGGACAAGAGACCCAGTACTTC. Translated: CASSPQRGQETQYF.

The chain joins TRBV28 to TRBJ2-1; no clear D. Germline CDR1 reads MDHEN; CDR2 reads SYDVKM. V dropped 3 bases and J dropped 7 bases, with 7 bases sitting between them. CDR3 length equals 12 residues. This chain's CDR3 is CASSFIRNEQFF. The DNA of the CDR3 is TGTGCCAGCAGTTTCATCCGGAATGAGCAGTTCTTC.

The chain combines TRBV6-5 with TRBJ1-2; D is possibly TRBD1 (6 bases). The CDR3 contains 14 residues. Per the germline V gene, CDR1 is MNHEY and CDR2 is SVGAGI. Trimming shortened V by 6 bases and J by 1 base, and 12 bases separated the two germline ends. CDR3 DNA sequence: TGTGCCAGCAGCTACGGACAGTTTAACTATGGCTACACCTTC. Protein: CASSYGQFNYGYTF.

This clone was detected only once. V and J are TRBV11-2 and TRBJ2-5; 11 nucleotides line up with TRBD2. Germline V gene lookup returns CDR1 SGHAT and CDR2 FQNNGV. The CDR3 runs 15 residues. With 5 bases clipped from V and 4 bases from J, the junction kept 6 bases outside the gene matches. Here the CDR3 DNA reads TGTGCCAGCAGCCCATCTAGCGGGGGGAGAGAGACCCAGTACTTC. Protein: CASSPSSGGRETQYF.

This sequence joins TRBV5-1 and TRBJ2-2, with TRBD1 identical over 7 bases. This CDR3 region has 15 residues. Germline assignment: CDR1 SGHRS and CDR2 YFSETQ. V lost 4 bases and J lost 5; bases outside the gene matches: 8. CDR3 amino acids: CASSPTGLGTGELFF. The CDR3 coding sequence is TGCGCCAGCAGCCCGACAGGGTTAGGAACCGGGGAGCTGTTTTTT.

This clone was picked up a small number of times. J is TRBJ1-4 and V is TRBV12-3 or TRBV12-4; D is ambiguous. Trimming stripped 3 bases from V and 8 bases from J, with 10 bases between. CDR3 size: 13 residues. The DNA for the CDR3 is TGTGCCAGCAGTTTGCGGGGAGGGGAAAAACTGTTTTTT. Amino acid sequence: CASSLRGGEKLFF.

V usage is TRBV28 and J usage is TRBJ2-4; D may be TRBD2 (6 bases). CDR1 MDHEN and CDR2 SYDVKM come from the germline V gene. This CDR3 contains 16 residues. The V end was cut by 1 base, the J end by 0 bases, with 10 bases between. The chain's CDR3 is CASSLFGGPAKNIQYF. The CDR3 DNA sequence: TGTGCCAGCAGTTTATTCGGGGGACCAGCCAAAAACATTCAGTACTTC.

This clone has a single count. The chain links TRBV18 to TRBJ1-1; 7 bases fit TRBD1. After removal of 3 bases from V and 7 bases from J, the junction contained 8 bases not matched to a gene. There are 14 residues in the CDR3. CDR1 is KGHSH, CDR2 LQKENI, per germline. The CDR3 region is CASSPPRDSHEAFF. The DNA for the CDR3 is TGTGCCAGCTCACCGCCTCGGGACAGCCATGAAGCTTTCTTT.

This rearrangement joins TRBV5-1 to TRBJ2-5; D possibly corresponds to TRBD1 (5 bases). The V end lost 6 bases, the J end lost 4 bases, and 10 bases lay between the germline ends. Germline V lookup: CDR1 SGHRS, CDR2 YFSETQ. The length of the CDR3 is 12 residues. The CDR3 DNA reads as TGCGCCAGCACCCCAGGGCGAGAGACCCAGTACTTC. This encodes CASTPGRETQYF. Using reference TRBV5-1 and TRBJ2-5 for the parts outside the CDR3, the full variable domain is KAGVTQTPRYLIKTRGQQVTLSCSPISGHRSVSWYQQTPGQGLQFLFEYFSETQRNKGNFPGRFSGRQFSNSRSEMNVSTLELGDSALYLCASTPGRETQYFGPGTRLLVL.

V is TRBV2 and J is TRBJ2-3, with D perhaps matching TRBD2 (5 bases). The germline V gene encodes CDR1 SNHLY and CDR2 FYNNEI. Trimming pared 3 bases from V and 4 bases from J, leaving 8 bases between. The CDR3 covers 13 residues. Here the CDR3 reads CASSDGVPDTQYF. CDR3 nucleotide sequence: TGTGCCAGCAGTGACGGGGTACCAGATACGCAGTATTTT.

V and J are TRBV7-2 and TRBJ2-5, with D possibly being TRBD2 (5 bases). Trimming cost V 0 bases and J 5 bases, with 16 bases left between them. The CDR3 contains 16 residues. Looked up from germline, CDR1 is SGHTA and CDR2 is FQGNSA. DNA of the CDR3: TGTGCCAGCAGCTTAGCGGGGAGTTCGGTCTTGGAGACCCAGTACTTC. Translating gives CASSLAGSSVLETQYF.

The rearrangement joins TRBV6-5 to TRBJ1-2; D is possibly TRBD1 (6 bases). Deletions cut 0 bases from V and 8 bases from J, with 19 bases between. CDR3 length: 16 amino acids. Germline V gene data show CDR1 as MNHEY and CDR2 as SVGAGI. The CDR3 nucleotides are TGTGCCAGCAGTTACTCGGGTGGGACAACCTCAGGCGGCTACACCTTC. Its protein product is CASSYSGGTTSGGYTF.

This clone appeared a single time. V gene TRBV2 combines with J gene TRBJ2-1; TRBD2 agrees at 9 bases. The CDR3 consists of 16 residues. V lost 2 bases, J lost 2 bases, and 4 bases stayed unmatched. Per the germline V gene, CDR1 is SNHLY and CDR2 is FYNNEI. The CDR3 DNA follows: TGTGCCAGCAGTGAAATGCCTAGCGGGGCCTACAATGAGCAGTTCTTC. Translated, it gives CASSEMPSGAYNEQFF.

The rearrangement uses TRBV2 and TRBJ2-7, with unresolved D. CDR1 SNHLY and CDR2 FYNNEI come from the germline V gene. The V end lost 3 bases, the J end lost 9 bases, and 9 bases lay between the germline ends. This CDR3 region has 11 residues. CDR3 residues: CASSEQNWQYF. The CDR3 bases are TGTGCCAGCAGTGAGCAGAATTGGCAGTACTTC. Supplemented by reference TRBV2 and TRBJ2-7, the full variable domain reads EPEVTQTPSHQVTQMGQEVILRCVPISNHLYFYWYRQILGQKVEFLVSFYNNEISEKSEIFDDQFSVERPDGSNFTLKIRSTKLEDSAMYFCASSEQNWQYFGPGTRLTVT.

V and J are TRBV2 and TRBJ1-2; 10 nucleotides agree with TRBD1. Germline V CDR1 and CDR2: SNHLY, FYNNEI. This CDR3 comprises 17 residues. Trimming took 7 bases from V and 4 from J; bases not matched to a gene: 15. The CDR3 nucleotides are TGTGCCAGCACTATCCGACAGGGGGCACTGGGCGGCTATGGCTACACCTTC. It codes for CASTIRQGALGGYGYTF.

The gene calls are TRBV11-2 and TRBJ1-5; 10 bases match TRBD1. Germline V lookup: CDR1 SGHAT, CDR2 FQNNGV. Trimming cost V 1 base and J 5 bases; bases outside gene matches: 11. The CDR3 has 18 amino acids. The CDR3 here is CASSLAVGTGESHQPQHF. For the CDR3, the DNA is TGTGCCAGCAGCTTAGCGGTAGGGACAGGGGAGTCCCATCAGCCCCAGCATTTT.

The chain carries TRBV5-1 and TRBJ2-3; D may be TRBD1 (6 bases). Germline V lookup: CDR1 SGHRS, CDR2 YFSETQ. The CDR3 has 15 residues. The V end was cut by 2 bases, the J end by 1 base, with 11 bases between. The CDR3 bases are TGCGCCAGCAGCTTACAGGGAAGCGGCACAGATACGCAGTATTTT. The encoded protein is CASSLQGSGTDTQYF.

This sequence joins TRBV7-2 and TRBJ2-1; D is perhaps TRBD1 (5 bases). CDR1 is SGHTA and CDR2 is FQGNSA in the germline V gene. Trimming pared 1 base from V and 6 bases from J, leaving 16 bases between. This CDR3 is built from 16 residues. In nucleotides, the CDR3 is TGTGCCAGCAGCTTAGGAGGCCCAGGGTTTGCCAATGAGCAGTTCTTC. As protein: CASSLGGPGFANEQFF.

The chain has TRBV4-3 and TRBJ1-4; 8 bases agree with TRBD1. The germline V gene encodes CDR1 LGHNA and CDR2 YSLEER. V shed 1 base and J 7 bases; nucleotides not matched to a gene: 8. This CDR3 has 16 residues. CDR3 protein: CASSQGHGQGGEKLFF. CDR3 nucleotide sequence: TGCGCCAGCAGCCAAGGGCACGGACAGGGAGGTGAAAAACTGTTTTTT.

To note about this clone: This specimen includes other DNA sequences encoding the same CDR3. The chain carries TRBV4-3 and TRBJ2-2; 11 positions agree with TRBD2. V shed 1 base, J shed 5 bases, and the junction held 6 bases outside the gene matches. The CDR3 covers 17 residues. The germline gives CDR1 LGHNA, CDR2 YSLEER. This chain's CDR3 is CASSQVTSGGGTGELFF. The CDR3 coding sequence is TGCGCCAGCAGCCAAGTAACTAGCGGGGGTGGGACCGGGGAGCTGTTTTTT.

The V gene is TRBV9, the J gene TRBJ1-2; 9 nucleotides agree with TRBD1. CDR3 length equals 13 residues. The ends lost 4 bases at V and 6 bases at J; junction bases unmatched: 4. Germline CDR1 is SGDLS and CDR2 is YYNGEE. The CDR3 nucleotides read TGTGCCAGCAGCCGTACAGGGGGCCATGGCTACACCTTC. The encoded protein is CASSRTGGHGYTF.

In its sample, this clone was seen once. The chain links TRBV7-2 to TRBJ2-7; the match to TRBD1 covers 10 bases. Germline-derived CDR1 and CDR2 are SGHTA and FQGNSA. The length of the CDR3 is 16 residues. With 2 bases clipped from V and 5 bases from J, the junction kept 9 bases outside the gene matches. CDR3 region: CASSLQAGQGNHEQYF. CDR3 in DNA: TGTGCCAGCAGCTTACAGGCGGGACAGGGGAACCACGAGCAGTACTTC.

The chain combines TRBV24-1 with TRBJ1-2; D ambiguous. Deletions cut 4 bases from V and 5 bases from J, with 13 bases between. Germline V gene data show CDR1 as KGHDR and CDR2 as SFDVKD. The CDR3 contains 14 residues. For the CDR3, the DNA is TGTGCCACCAGTGACCCCGAGCAGGCGTATGGCTACACCTTC. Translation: CATSDPEQAYGYTF.